This T cell receptor (beta chain) is from a study of cytomegalovirus exposure and HLA in healthy donors. Study details: The approximately 120 validation repertoires were produced on the same platform as the roughly 670 repertoires of the first cohort. This was reported in a later analysis.

From the 120-subject validation cohort, which was separate from the approximately 700-subject first cohort, the donors were drawn. Concerning this clone itself: Its antigen is currently unknown.

Trimming at V came to 0 bases and at J to 7 bases, leaving 9 bases not matched to a gene. This CDR3 has 15 residues. In germline, CDR1 is LGHNT, CDR2 FRNRAP. Study-level results: In vitro assays verified that three CMV-associated chains recognized CMV antigens specifically. 164 TCR beta chains were listed as cytomegalovirus-associated.

Assay: immunoSEQ multiplex PCR; the TCRdb copy retains only in-frame clones and omits some. The repertoire holds over 200,000 clones, with around 87% as singletons. Sample: PBMCs. The chain links TRBV12-5 to TRBJ2-7, with 7 positions matching TRBD1. The sequence derives from a woman aged 18-29 years in good health and CMV-seropositive. CDR3 DNA: TGTGCTAGTGGTTTGGTAACAGGGGAGATGTGGGAGCAGTACTTC. This encodes CASGLVTGEMWEQYF.